These 9 T cell receptor beta chains originate from one sample sequenced in a study of control samples from healthy donors and cancer patients. Produced via immunoSEQ multiplex PCR; TCRdb's table is partial and in-frame only. Counted here are over 100,000 clones, 90% occurring once; the ten biggest clones make up under 4.5%. Sequencing was done on a sample of blood. All receptors come from a human donor in good health. The donor label of this sample is uncertain.

This chain joins TRBV3-1 (or the pseudogene TRBV3-2) and TRBJ2-5, with D unclear. The CDR3 is 13 residues long. Looked up from germline, CDR1 is LGHDT and CDR2 is YNNKEL (reference sequence). V was shortened by 5 bases and J by 2 bases, with 9 bases between the two germline ends. The CDR3 DNA reads as TGTGCCAGCAGCACGCGTGGGCAAGAGACCCAGTACTTC. It encodes CASSTRGQETQYF.

The chain's CDR3 is CASTGTSDTQYF. The CDR3 nucleotides read TGTGCCAGCACAGGGACCTCAGATACGCAGTATTTT. The chain has TRBV6-5 and TRBJ2-3; either TRBD1 or TRBD2 may fit D (5 bases each). Trimming took off 7 bases at V and 4 bases at J, with 9 bases between the two ends. Germline lookup yields CDR1 MNHEY and CDR2 SVGAGI. This CDR3 comprises 12 residues.

CDR3 nucleotides: TGTGCCAGCAGCTATAGCGGACGGTTCCACAATGAGCAGTTCTTC. Its translation: CASSYSGRFHNEQFF. The chain has TRBV25-1 and TRBJ2-1; possible D gene TRBD2, 6 bases. Germline V lookup: CDR1 MGHDK, CDR2 SYGVNS. The CDR3 covers 15 residues. The V end lost 6 bases, the J end lost 5 bases, and 17 bases lay between the germline ends.

The chain has TRBV29-1 and TRBJ1-4; TRBD1 is a possible D gene (5 bases). The CDR3 covers 13 residues. Per germline, CDR1 SQVTM and CDR2 ANQGSEA. Trimming took off 2 bases at V and 8 bases at J, with 12 bases between the two ends. The CDR3 protein is CSVEKQGVEKLFF. DNA for the CDR3: TGCAGCGTTGAAAAGCAGGGAGTCGAAAAACTGTTTTTT.

J is TRBJ2-3 and V is TRBV11-2, with TRBD2 matching over 9 bases. The J segment lost 0 bases and the V segment lost 4 bases, leaving 8 bases of the junction unmatched. This CDR3 has 17 amino acids. Germline CDR1 reads SGHAT; CDR2 reads FQNNGV. CDR3 in amino acids: CASSSTTSGSSTDTQYF. DNA for the CDR3: TGTGCCAGCAGCTCAACTACTAGCGGGTCGAGCACAGATACGCAGTATTTT.

The chain carries TRBV11-2 and TRBJ2-7; D is possibly TRBD2 (6 bases). Germline V gene data show CDR1 as SGHAT and CDR2 as FQNNGV. The CDR3 runs 15 residues. V lost 5 bases and J 6 bases, leaving 20 bases between the germline ends. The CDR3 region has the DNA TGTGCCAGCAGCCAAACTAGCCTGCTCGGCCCCGAGCAGTACTTC. The encoded protein is CASSQTSLLGPEQYF.

The count of this clone is one. The J gene is TRBJ1-3, the V gene TRBV7-2; D not resolved. CDR3 length equals 14 residues. Germline CDR1 and CDR2: SGHTA and FQGNSA. The ends were cut back, 1 base at V and 4 bases at J, with 8 bases in the middle. The CDR3 coding sequence is TGTGCCAGCAGCTTAGGGGATGCAGGAAACACCATATATTTT. Translation: CASSLGDAGNTIYF.

The chain combines TRBV19 with TRBJ2-2; weak D call: TRBD1 (5 bases). The CDR3 consists of 14 residues. Looked up from germline, CDR1 is LNHDA and CDR2 is SQIVND (reference sequence). The ends were cut back, 5 bases at V and 1 base at J, with 8 bases in the middle. In DNA, the CDR3 is TGTGCCAGTAGTGGGGCCCGGAACACCGGGGAGCTGTTTTTT. Translated: CASSGARNTGELFF.

The V and J genes are TRBV19 and TRBJ2-5; the match to TRBD1 covers 8 bases. Germline V gene lookup returns CDR1 LNHDA and CDR2 SQIVND (reference sequence). The CDR3 has 17 residues. The J segment lost 5 bases and the V segment lost 1 base, leaving 12 bases of the junction unmatched. The CDR3 nucleotides read TGTGCCAGTAGTATAGCCGGAGCAGGGGGCGCGGGGGAGACCCAGTACTTC. As protein: CASSIAGAGGAGETQYF.